This is a list of T cell receptor beta chains from one sample in a study of blood T cell repertoires in COVID-19. Clones were read by immunoSEQ multiplex PCR, and TCRdb kept only the in-frame ones, dropping some. The sample contains hundreds of thousands of clones, more than 75% of which appear only once. The sequencing sample was made of PBMCs or T cells enriched from blood (not recorded which). These receptors all come from a woman younger than 45 who had recovered from COVID-19. Each CDR3 is given with its conserved first and last residue. Fields, in order: V gene, J gene, D gene, clone size, CDR3 DNA, CDR3 protein. D genes are given only for firm matches. Not all rows give a size; the values are once, few, many and, for expanded clones, a class.

v_call: TRBV29-1
j_call: TRBJ2-3
d_call: TRBD2
clone_size: NA
cdr3_nt: TGCAGCGTTGGAGGCGTAGCGGGGGTAACAGATACGCAGTATTTT
cdr3_aa: CSVGGVAGVTDTQYF

v_call: TRBV10-3
j_call: TRBJ2-3
d_call: TRBD2
clone_size: few
cdr3_nt: TGTGCCATCAGGAGGACTAGCGGGGGGTTCACAGATACGCAGTATTTT
cdr3_aa: CAIRRTSGGFTDTQYF

v_call: TRBV9
j_call: TRBJ2-5
d_call: TRBD2
clone_size: NA
cdr3_nt: TGTGCCAGCAGCGTCGGGACTAGTGAGGAGACCCAGTACTTC
cdr3_aa: CASSVGTSEETQYF

v_call: TRBV27
j_call: TRBJ2-2
d_call: NA
clone_size: NA
cdr3_nt: TGTGCCAGCACCCAAAACGGGTTCGCGAACACCGGGGAGCTGTTTTTT
cdr3_aa: CASTQNGFANTGELFF

v_call: TRBV19
j_call: TRBJ2-7
d_call: NA
clone_size: few
cdr3_nt: TGTGCCAGTAGTGCGGCGATTTCGGGACTCCCGATCCCCGAGCAGTACTTC
cdr3_aa: CASSAAISGLPIPEQYF

v_call: TRBV7-2
j_call: TRBJ2-7
d_call: TRBD1
clone_size: NA
cdr3_nt: TGTGCCAGCAGCTCCGATAGGGGGTGGACAGGTTATAGAGAGCAGTACTTC
cdr3_aa: CASSSDRGWTGYREQYF

v_call: TRBV5-1
j_call: TRBJ1-4
d_call: TRBD1
clone_size: NA
cdr3_nt: TGCGCCAGCAGCCCCCCCACCGGGGACAGAAGTGAAAAACTGTTTTTT
cdr3_aa: CASSPPTGDRSEKLFF

v_call: TRBV7-9
j_call: TRBJ1-1
d_call: NA
clone_size: NA
cdr3_nt: TGTGCCAGCAGCCCTACAGGGAGTCGGAACACTGAAGCTTTCTTT
cdr3_aa: CASSPTGSRNTEAFF

v_call: TRBV5-6
j_call: TRBJ1-2
d_call: NA
clone_size: NA
cdr3_nt: TGTGCCAGCAGGTCGACAGGACGAGCTAACTATGGCTACACCTTC
cdr3_aa: CASRSTGRANYGYTF

v_call: TRBV6-5
j_call: TRBJ1-3
d_call: NA
clone_size: few
cdr3_nt: TGTGCCACGAAACTACAGGGAGTTTCTGGAAACACCATATATTTT
cdr3_aa: CATKLQGVSGNTIYF

v_call: TRBV7-2
j_call: TRBJ2-7
d_call: NA
clone_size: NA
cdr3_nt: TGTGCCAGCAGCCTGACCCGTATGCGGGACGGCGGAAGCTCCTACGAGCAGTACTTC
cdr3_aa: CASSLTRMRDGGSSYEQYF

v_call: TRBV24-1
j_call: TRBJ1-1
d_call: TRBD1
clone_size: NA
cdr3_nt: TGTGCCACCAGTGATTCGACAGGGGGAAACATTATGAACACTGAAGCTTTCTTT
cdr3_aa: CATSDSTGGNIMNTEAFF

v_call: TRBV7-8
j_call: TRBJ1-1
d_call: NA
clone_size: NA
cdr3_nt: TGTGCCAGCAGCTTGGGCCTCGGGGTGGCTGAAGCTTTCTTT
cdr3_aa: CASSLGLGVAEAFF

v_call: TRBV5-4
j_call: TRBJ2-5
d_call: NA
clone_size: NA
cdr3_nt: TGTGCCAGCAGCTTAGCCGGGGGACGGCGGATATCGGAGACCCAGTACTTC
cdr3_aa: CASSLAGGRRISETQYF

v_call: TRBV6-5
j_call: TRBJ2-2
d_call: TRBD2
clone_size: NA
cdr3_nt: TGTGCCAGCAGATATAGCGGGGGGGCCGCCGGGGAGCTGTTTTTT
cdr3_aa: CASRYSGGAAGELFF

v_call: TRBV29-1
j_call: TRBJ2-3
d_call: NA
clone_size: few
cdr3_nt: TGCAGCGTTGAAAGCAGCACAGATACGCAGTATTTT
cdr3_aa: CSVESSTDTQYF

v_call: TRBV28
j_call: TRBJ1-5
d_call: NA
clone_size: NA
cdr3_nt: TGTGCCAGCACCCTGGGCCGATATCAGCCCCAGCATTTT
cdr3_aa: CASTLGRYQPQHF

v_call: TRBV29-1
j_call: TRBJ2-6
d_call: NA
clone_size: NA
cdr3_nt: TGCAGCGTTACAGGGGCCAACGTCCTGACTTTC
cdr3_aa: CSVTGANVLTF

v_call: TRBV28
j_call: TRBJ1-2
d_call: NA
clone_size: NA
cdr3_nt: TGTGCCAGCAGCCGCAGGGCCCGGGGCTACACCTTC
cdr3_aa: CASSRRARGYTF

v_call: TRBV6-5
j_call: TRBJ1-4
d_call: TRBD1
clone_size: NA
cdr3_nt: TGTGCCAGCAGTTACTCTGGGAGGACAGGGAATGAAAAACTGTTTTTT
cdr3_aa: CASSYSGRTGNEKLFF

v_call: TRBV6-2/TRBV6-3
j_call: TRBJ1-2
d_call: NA
clone_size: NA
cdr3_nt: TGTGCCAGCAGTTACAGGAGGGAGGGTAGCTATGGCTACACCTTC
cdr3_aa: CASSYRREGSYGYTF

v_call: TRBV29-1
j_call: TRBJ1-5
d_call: TRBD1
clone_size: NA
cdr3_nt: TGCAGCGTTGGGACAGGGGCGAGTAACAATCAGCCCCAGCATTTT
cdr3_aa: CSVGTGASNNQPQHF

v_call: TRBV28
j_call: TRBJ1-2
d_call: NA
clone_size: NA
cdr3_nt: TGTGCCAGCAGCGAGGGTAACAACTATGGCTACACCTTC
cdr3_aa: CASSEGNNYGYTF

v_call: TRBV28
j_call: TRBJ1-2
d_call: TRBD1
clone_size: NA
cdr3_nt: TGTGCCAGCAGCGCAGGGCGGGACAGGGGGCCGGATGGCTACACCTTC
cdr3_aa: CASSAGRDRGPDGYTF

v_call: TRBV9
j_call: TRBJ2-4
d_call: TRBD2
clone_size: NA
cdr3_nt: TGTGCCAGCAGCGCTCGGACTAGCCGGGGAGCCAAAAACATTCAGTACTTC
cdr3_aa: CASSARTSRGAKNIQYF

v_call: TRBV28
j_call: TRBJ1-3
d_call: NA
clone_size: NA
cdr3_nt: TGTGCCAGCAGTCGCAGGTTGGAGGCTGGAAACACCATATATTTT
cdr3_aa: CASSRRLEAGNTIYF

v_call: TRBV7-8
j_call: TRBJ1-4
d_call: TRBD1
clone_size: NA
cdr3_nt: TGTGCCAGCAGCTTAATTGGGCAGGGGGCGAGGAGATACGAAAAACTGTTTTTT
cdr3_aa: CASSLIGQGARRYEKLFF

v_call: TRBV7-6
j_call: TRBJ1-3
d_call: TRBD1
clone_size: NA
cdr3_nt: TGTGCCAGCAGCTTGACAGGGGCCAGCTCTGGAAACACCATATATTTT
cdr3_aa: CASSLTGASSGNTIYF

v_call: TRBV27
j_call: TRBJ2-1
d_call: TRBD1
clone_size: NA
cdr3_nt: TGTGCCAGCAGTTTGTCCTCGACAGGGGGTGGGGAGCAGTTCTTC
cdr3_aa: CASSLSSTGGGEQFF

v_call: TRBV10-3
j_call: TRBJ1-1
d_call: NA
clone_size: NA
cdr3_nt: TGTGCCGCGGGCTACAGGGTCGGTTCTGAAGCTTTCTTT
cdr3_aa: CAAGYRVGSEAFF

v_call: TRBV3-1/TRBV3-2
j_call: TRBJ2-3
d_call: NA
clone_size: NA
cdr3_nt: TGTGCCAGCAGCCGGAGAGGCACAGATACGCAGTATTTT
cdr3_aa: CASSRRGTDTQYF

v_call: TRBV5-1
j_call: TRBJ1-1
d_call: NA
clone_size: NA
cdr3_nt: TGCGCCAGCAGCGCCGGACAAAACACTGAAGCTTTCTTT
cdr3_aa: CASSAGQNTEAFF

v_call: TRBV13
j_call: TRBJ2-7
d_call: TRBD1
clone_size: NA
cdr3_nt: TGTGCCAGCAGCTTCGGACAGGGCCTGGGGGAGCAGTACTTC
cdr3_aa: CASSFGQGLGEQYF

v_call: TRBV5-5
j_call: TRBJ2-7
d_call: TRBD1
clone_size: NA
cdr3_nt: TGTGCCAGCAGTCCGAGGAGGGACAGGTTCTACGAGCAGTACTTC
cdr3_aa: CASSPRRDRFYEQYF

v_call: TRBV12-3/TRBV12-4
j_call: TRBJ2-5
d_call: NA
clone_size: once
cdr3_nt: TGTGCCAGCAGTTTGGGGGCTACAAAGACCCAGTACTTC
cdr3_aa: CASSLGATKTQYF

v_call: TRBV6-5
j_call: TRBJ2-3
d_call: TRBD2
clone_size: NA
cdr3_nt: TGTGCCAGCAGCCAGCGGGGGGGAACAGATACGCAGTATTTT
cdr3_aa: CASSQRGGTDTQYF

v_call: TRBV30
j_call: TRBJ1-3
d_call: NA
clone_size: NA
cdr3_nt: TGTGCCTGGAGTGTACTTAGCGGGAAAAACTCTGGAAACACCATATATTTT
cdr3_aa: CAWSVLSGKNSGNTIYF

v_call: TRBV11-1
j_call: TRBJ2-3
d_call: TRBD2
clone_size: once
cdr3_nt: TGTGCCAGCAGCTTTCCCCGGGGGGGAGGGGCAGATACGCAGTATTTT
cdr3_aa: CASSFPRGGGADTQYF

v_call: TRBV28
j_call: TRBJ2-5
d_call: NA
clone_size: NA
cdr3_nt: TGTGCCAGCAGTTTTAGGGGAGAGACCCAGTACTTC
cdr3_aa: CASSFRGETQYF

v_call: TRBV3-1/TRBV3-2
j_call: TRBJ2-3
d_call: TRBD2
clone_size: NA
cdr3_nt: TGTGCCAGCAGCCTTCCGACTAGCTCGTCGCAGTATTTT
cdr3_aa: CASSLPTSSSQYF

v_call: TRBV19
j_call: TRBJ2-7
d_call: NA
clone_size: NA
cdr3_nt: TGTGCCAGTAGTCCAGACCAGGGGCAAAGCGAGCAGTACTTC
cdr3_aa: CASSPDQGQSEQYF

v_call: TRBV3-1/TRBV3-2
j_call: TRBJ2-3
d_call: TRBD2
clone_size: NA
cdr3_nt: TGTGCCAGCAGCCAAGTACGCGGGGGAATGGCAGATACGCAGTATTTT
cdr3_aa: CASSQVRGGMADTQYF

v_call: TRBV3-1/TRBV3-2
j_call: TRBJ2-7
d_call: TRBD2
clone_size: NA
cdr3_nt: TGTGCCAGCAGCCCGACCGGGACTAGCGGTACCTACGAGCAGTACTTC
cdr3_aa: CASSPTGTSGTYEQYF

v_call: TRBV6-6
j_call: TRBJ2-3
d_call: NA
clone_size: NA
cdr3_nt: TGTGCCAGCAGTCCTAGCGCAGATACGCAGTATTTT
cdr3_aa: CASSPSADTQYF

v_call: TRBV6-6
j_call: TRBJ2-5
d_call: NA
clone_size: few
cdr3_nt: TGTGCCAGCAGTCGGTCAACATGGGAGACCCAGTACTTC
cdr3_aa: CASSRSTWETQYF

v_call: TRBV7-6
j_call: TRBJ2-1
d_call: TRBD2
clone_size: NA
cdr3_nt: TGTGCCAGCAGCTGGACTAGCGGGGGGCAGGGGGAGCAGTTCTTC
cdr3_aa: CASSWTSGGQGEQFF

v_call: TRBV6-5
j_call: TRBJ2-3
d_call: NA
clone_size: NA
cdr3_nt: TGTGCCAGCAGTTACCCGGGGTCGGATACGCAGTATTTT
cdr3_aa: CASSYPGSDTQYF

v_call: TRBV5-6
j_call: TRBJ2-2
d_call: TRBD1
clone_size: NA
cdr3_nt: TGTGCCAGCAGCTTGGTGTACCGGGACAGGGTTACCGGGGAGCTGTTTTTT
cdr3_aa: CASSLVYRDRVTGELFF

v_call: TRBV5-1
j_call: TRBJ2-3
d_call: NA
clone_size: NA
cdr3_nt: TGCGCCAGCAGCCTTAGGGACAGTCGGGGGACGGGTACGCAGTATTTT
cdr3_aa: CASSLRDSRGTGTQYF

v_call: TRBV6-6
j_call: TRBJ1-5
d_call: NA
clone_size: NA
cdr3_nt: TGTGCCAGCAGTTATAACAGGGGCAATCAGCCCCAGCATTTT
cdr3_aa: CASSYNRGNQPQHF

v_call: TRBV7-9
j_call: TRBJ1-5
d_call: NA
clone_size: NA
cdr3_nt: TGTGCCAGCAGCTCAGACAGTAGCAATCAGCCCCAGCATTTT
cdr3_aa: CASSSDSSNQPQHF

v_call: TRBV3-1/TRBV3-2
j_call: TRBJ2-5
d_call: NA
clone_size: NA
cdr3_nt: TGTGCCAGCAGCCAAGAAGGGGGACAAGAGACCCAGTACTTC
cdr3_aa: CASSQEGGQETQYF

v_call: TRBV9
j_call: TRBJ2-5
d_call: NA
clone_size: NA
cdr3_nt: TGTGCCAGCAGCGTAGGACAGAGTCAAGAGACCCAGTACTTC
cdr3_aa: CASSVGQSQETQYF

v_call: TRBV7-9
j_call: TRBJ2-7
d_call: NA
clone_size: NA
cdr3_nt: TGTGCCAGCAGCTTAGCTGATATAGGAGGTTACGAGCAGTACTTC
cdr3_aa: CASSLADIGGYEQYF